This TCR beta chain originates from a study of blood T cell repertoires in COVID-19. At the level of the study: Collection of acute and convalescent COVID-19 samples took place in the United States, Italy and Spain. From T cells, B-cell-depleted T cells, or PBMCs came the material, which was cDNA or gDNA.

In the original processing: Counts of nucleated cells, estimated from reference gene primer amplification, were obtained. Sequenced by immunoSEQ multiplex PCR; TCRdb stores in-frame clones only, minus some. V and J calls and clone size are as listed in that table; D and trimming were resolved from the DNA. The sample contains approximately 300,000 clones, more than 80% of which appear only once. The TCR originated in a man aged 18-30 years who had recovered from COVID-19. The sequenced sample was peripheral blood.

The CDR3: CASSLGQGSYEQYF. As DNA, the CDR3 is TGTGCCAGCAGCTTAGGACAGGGGTCCTACGAGCAGTACTTC. V is TRBV28 and J is TRBJ2-7; 9 bases match TRBD1. Germline-derived CDR1 and CDR2 are MDHEN and SYDVKM. This CDR3 has 14 amino acids. Unmatched junction bases numbered 4, after V lost 6 bases and J lost 1 base. The complete variable domain, with remaining parts taken from reference TRBV28 and TRBJ2-7, reads DVKVTQSSRYLVKRTGEKVFLECVQDMDHENMFWYRQDPGLGLRLIYFSYDVKMKEKGDIPEGYSVSREKKERFSLILESASTNQTSMYLCASSLGQGSYEQYFGPGTRLTVT.